The rows below give T cell receptor beta chains drawn from one sample of a study of cytomegalovirus exposure and HLA in healthy donors. Here immunoSEQ multiplex PCR was the method, and the copy in TCRdb shows in-frame clones only, minus some. The sample lists about 160,000 clones, approximately 84% occurring once. The source material was PBMCs. These receptors originate from a man aged 25 to 40 in good health and CMV-seronegative. CDR3s include the opening cysteine and the closing phenylalanine or tryptophan. The D gene is left open where the match is weak. Size tells how often a clone was seen (once, few, many) or the class of an expanded clone, and some rows leave it out.

TRBV14	TRBJ2-7	.	.	CASSQDFGEAQYF	TGTGCCAGCAGCCAAGATTTCGGGGAAGCGCAGTACTTC
TRBV18	TRBJ2-5	.	.	CASSPPSDRQETQYF	TGTGCCAGCTCACCACCCTCAGACAGGCAAGAGACCCAGTACTTC
TRBV6-1	TRBJ2-7	.	TRBD2	CASSETASGRLEQYF	TGTGCCAGCAGTGAAACGGCTAGCGGAAGGCTCGAGCAGTACTTC
TRBV11-2	TRBJ2-1	.	.	CASLGAPYTEQFF	TGTGCCAGCTTAGGGGCCCCTTACACTGAGCAGTTCTTC
TRBV20-1	TRBJ1-2	.	.	CSARGGHGYTF	TGCAGTGCTAGGGGGGGTCATGGCTACACCTTC
TRBV27	TRBJ2-1	.	.	CASSLLRRGAPKYSYNEQFF	TGTGCCAGCAGTTTATTAAGGAGGGGCGCCCCAAAATACTCCTACAATGAGCAGTTCTTC
TRBV11-2	TRBJ1-2	once	TRBD1	CASSQTGPNYGYTF	TGTGCCAGCAGCCAGACAGGGCCCAACTATGGCTACACCTTC
TRBV28	TRBJ1-1	.	TRBD1	CASSSPQGAGTEAFF	TGTGCCAGCAGTTCCCCTCAGGGGGCGGGTACTGAAGCTTTCTTT
TRBV10-3	TRBJ2-2	once	.	CAISEASTGELFF	TGTGCCATCAGTGAGGCGAGCACCGGGGAGCTGTTTTTT
TRBV7-8	TRBJ2-1	.	.	CASSSLLSAEQFF	TGTGCCAGCAGCTCCCTCCTGAGCGCCGAGCAGTTCTTC
TRBV5-1	TRBJ2-1	.	TRBD2	CASSPYLGSGTKGEQFF	TGCGCCAGCAGCCCCTACCTGGGTAGCGGGACAAAGGGTGAGCAGTTCTTC
TRBV29-1	TRBJ2-2	once	TRBD2	CSVSPKWAGDTGELFF	TGCAGCGTTTCCCCTAAGTGGGCGGGAGACACCGGGGAGCTGTTTTTT
TRBV7-2	TRBJ2-5	.	TRBD2	CASSSQGTRQETQYF	TGTGCCAGCAGCTCGCAGGGGACTAGGCAAGAGACCCAGTACTTC